The 8 T cell receptor beta chains presented below share a single source sample, sequenced in a study of identical twins. TCRdb independently ran MiXCR on the 5' RACE reads; one entry per CDR3 protein. This table has under 900,000 distinct CDR3 sequences, around a sixth appearing once. The data were also submitted as part of a second study, on T cells expressing NK-cell markers.

The sequenced sample consisted of PBMCs. These receptors originate from a woman aged 18 to 35 in good health.

This clonotype has a count of ten or more. The chain employs TRBV10-3 and TRBJ1-1; weak D call: TRBD1 (6 bases). This CDR3 has 14 residues. Trimming took off 8 bases at V and 0 bases at J, with 13 bases between the two ends. The germline CDR1 and CDR2 sequences are ENHRY and SYGVKD. In nucleotides, the CDR3 is TGTGCCATCCGGGCAGGGGACATGAACACTGAAGCTTTCTTT. This sequence encodes CAIRAGDMNTEAFF.

This rearrangement joins TRBV7-2 to TRBJ2-1; 7 positions match TRBD1. Trimming at V came to 5 bases and at J to 7 bases, leaving 8 bases not matched to a gene. The CDR3 has 14 amino acids. Germline V gene data show CDR1 as SGHTA and CDR2 as FQGNSA. CDR3 sequence (DNA): TGTGCCAGCAGCCCGCGAAACAGGGGAAATGAGCAGTTCTTC. Encoded protein: CASSPRNRGNEQFF.

This clonotype was counted a few times. The chain is built from TRBV12-3 or TRBV12-4 and TRBJ1-1; TRBD1 might be the D (6 bases). CDR3 size: 14 residues. Trimming pared 3 bases from V and 5 bases from J, leaving 13 bases between. The DNA of the CDR3 is TGTGCCAGCAGTTTTGGGGGGGGCTGGACTGAAGCTTTCTTT. This encodes CASSFGGGWTEAFF.

The rearrangement uses TRBV3-1 and TRBJ2-3; D remains ambiguous. V was trimmed by 0 bases and J by 4 bases, leaving 11 bases between them. Germline V gene lookup returns CDR1 LGHDT and CDR2 YNNKEL (reference sequence). This CDR3 spans 15 amino acids. The CDR3 nucleotides are TGTGCCAGCAGCCAAGATCTCCTAGTCTCAGATACGCAGTATTTT. This sequence encodes CASSQDLLVSDTQYF.

The CDR3 DNA reads TGTGCCAGCAGCGTAGCTTGGAGCGGAGCTGGCTACGAGCAGTACTTC. It is translated as CASSVAWSGAGYEQYF. The chain employs TRBV9 and TRBJ2-7; weak D call: TRBD2 (5 bases). The CDR3 is 16 residues long. CDR1 SGDLS and CDR2 YYNGEE come from the germline V gene. V was pared by 0 bases and J by 3 bases, with 16 bases between.

This chain uses TRBV20-1 with TRBJ1-1; the match to TRBD1 covers 8 bases. Germline lookup yields CDR1 DFQATT and CDR2 SNEGSKA (reference sequence). The CDR3 consists of 14 residues. Losses at the gene ends were 3 bases for V and 4 bases for J; bases not matched to a gene: 7. The CDR3, as DNA: TGCAGTGCTAGCCCAGGGGGCGAAAGCACTGAAGCTTTCTTT. It yields the protein CSASPGGESTEAFF.

This clonotype showed up many times. The CDR3 here is CASSPAGSNYGYTF. CDR3 DNA: TGTGCCAGCAGCCCCGCCGGGTCCAACTATGGCTACACCTTC. The V call is TRBV7-2, the J call TRBJ1-2; D unresolved. Trimming left V 5 bases short and J 2 bases short, with 12 bases between. CDR3 length: 14 amino acids. Germline V gene lookup returns CDR1 SGHTA and CDR2 FQGNSA.

This clonotype was counted only a few times. The chain combines TRBV5-1 with TRBJ1-6; D gene uncertain. CDR1 is SGHRS, CDR2 YFSETQ, per germline. The CDR3 sequence is 20 residues long. V was shortened by 1 base and J by 0 bases, with 20 bases between the two germline ends. In DNA, the CDR3 is TGCGCCAGCAGCTTGAGTACCACTAGCGGATCGAGCTCCTATAATTCACCCCTCCACTTT. Translating it yields CASSLSTTSGSSSYNSPLHF.